This paragraph reports one TCR beta chain. The sample holds many counts of this clonotype. What this receptor recognizes is not known. The sample holds no much larger clone one base away, and base qualities are not on file. TCR beta CDR3 regions were amplified from RNA transcripts. The first round of RT-PCR for the TCR CDR3 was performed with the HTBI primer set and the Qiagen OneStep RT-PCR kit. A second multiplex PCR round built the libraries, followed by size selection and purification. Paired-end sequencing of the libraries was performed with 100 bp reads on an Illumina HiSeq2000. The study's own analysis went as follows. SOAPnuke was used to process the raw data, throwing out any read that contained adapters or uncalled bases, had a mean Phred below 15, or lacked an exact constant-primer or identifier match. COPE v1.2.5 was used to merge the high-quality paired reads, and each unique nucleotide sequence was defined as a clonotype. MiTCR v1.1 was used to align the clonotypes against IMGT TRBV, TRBD and TRBJ reference segments. Only V-J combinations with frequency above 0.0001, covering roughly 99% of repertoires, were analysed. A TCS score was defined as the ratio between F50 (clonal expansion) and ExV (chaos), using BLOSUM62-based TCRdist between CDR3 peptides within each V-J. Welch's t-statistics and random forest reduced several hundred V-J features to roughly 13, which were used in a naive Bayes classifier (R e1071). Starting from the raw public reads, TCRdb applied fastp trimming at Q25, assembled clones with MiXCR and retained in-frame beta chains. One record per CDR3 amino acid sequence lists the most common genes and DNA. The V and J calls shown here were made by TCRdb, not taken from the authors' results. The sample contains approximately 700,000 distinct CDR3 sequences, about 17% of them found a single time. Of the sample, around 8.1% is held by the ten largest clones.

The data stem from a study of T cells in Graves' hyperthyroidism and ophthalmopathy (dated 2019 in TCRdb). About the full investigation: Peripheral blood was collected at initial diagnosis, before any treatment. To identify TCR V-J signatures that set the groups apart, the researchers used a discovery cohort of about a hundred patients, made up of roughly 40 with Graves' ophthalmopathy and about 55 with stable Graves' hyperthyroidism. Prospective prediction of ophthalmopathy was tested in an independent validation cohort consisting of 18 to 20 hyperthyroidism patients and some 17 patients who later progressed to ophthalmopathy. The 100 discovery patients were randomly split 7:3 into training and test sets. Thyroid tissue and blood T-cell repertoires from more than 5 Graves' hyperthyroidism patients were also compared in the study. Following sampling, methimazole starting at 30 mg daily was given to hyperthyroidism patients, and high-dose intravenous methylprednisolone was given to ophthalmopathy patients. The paper describes TCR Vbeta CDR3 sequencing of about 140 peripheral blood samples, made up of 43 ophthalmopathy patients, approximately 73 hyperthyroidism patients and about 17 progressor patients.

The CDR3 runs 15 amino acids, cysteine and phenylalanine included. Only the CDR3 part of the read is kept: 45 bases, read in frame from the first base. V is pruned by 6 bases and J by 5 bases, leaving 8 bases of the junction without a gene match. CDR1 is given as SNHLY and CDR2 as FYNNEI, both from the germline V gene. Overall study outcomes, separate from this receptor: No statistical method was used to fix the sample size in advance, and group allocation was not hidden from the investigators. During validation, the model predicted progression to ophthalmopathy a median of about 6.3 months ahead of onset, with almost 71% sensitivity and roughly 75% specificity. Ophthalmopathy was separated from stable hyperthyroidism by a 13 V-J signature model, with approximately 85% sensitivity and about 81% specificity obtained in cross-validation and 80%/75% obtained in testing. Most expanded thyroid clonotypes (frequency above 0.001) were also detected in blood, a finding suggesting that blood repertoires may reflect thyroid immune responses.

Graves' hyperthyroidism was defined as stable when no progression to ophthalmopathy occurred over 18 months of follow-up. Hyperthyroidism patients were newly diagnosed, had a disease duration of under 2 months, and were aged 18 to 65 years. Patients with uncontrolled infections, other autoimmune diseases, pregnancy or lactation were excluded. Clinical symptoms, serum thyroxine and TRAb, thyroid ultrasound, and orbital computed tomography formed the basis for the diagnoses. Ficoll-Paque density gradient centrifugation was used to isolate PBMCs from 9.5 to 10 ml of fresh peripheral blood. Total RNA was extracted using Trizol reagent, and RNA quality was assessed on an Agilent 2100 Bioanalyzer.

The clonotype comes from a man aged 18 to 30 with Graves' hyperthyroidism. The sample comprised blood. Here the chain combines TRBV2 and TRBJ1-4; 8 bases in the junction line up with TRBD1. CDR3 sequence: CASRARTGWNEKLFF. Here is the DNA: TGTGCCAGCAGGGCGCGGACAGGGTGGAATGAAAAACTGTTTTTT.